The 13 T cell receptor beta chains below all came from one sample that was sequenced in a study of preoperative IRX-2 immunotherapy in early breast cancer. Treatment noted: preoperative locoregional IRX-2 cytokine immunotherapy. Clones were sequenced by immunoSEQ multiplex PCR, and TCRdb holds only the in-frame ones, with some missing. This table holds about 520 clones, 80% to 85% found once. The sample here was tumor tissue, taken after IRX-2 immunotherapy. These receptors all stem from a human donor with breast cancer.

CDR3 amino acids: CASSPGSSYNSPLHF. DNA of the CDR3: TGTGCCAGCTCCCCAGGGAGCTCCTATAATTCACCCCTCCACTTT. This chain links TRBV18 with TRBJ1-6; D may be TRBD1 (5 bases). The length of the CDR3 is 15 residues. The ends were cut back, 6 bases at V and 0 bases at J, with 9 bases in the middle. CDR1 KGHSH and CDR2 LQKENI come from the germline V gene. The variable domain in full, with the rest retrieved from reference TRBV18 and TRBJ1-6, is NAGVMQNPRHLVRRRGQEARLRCSPMKGHSHVYWYRQLPEEGLKFMVYLQKENIIDESGMPKERFSAEFPKEGPSILRIQQVVRGDSAAYFCASSPGSSYNSPLHFGNGTRLTVT.

This clone was seen only once. The gene calls are TRBV18 and TRBJ2-1; D remains unclear. This CDR3 region has 15 residues. Germline values: CDR1 KGHSH, CDR2 LQKENI. V lost 1 base and J lost 4, with 11 bases in between. The CDR3 spells CASSPHPEKYNEQFF. The CDR3 DNA follows: TGTGCCAGCTCACCACATCCAGAGAAGTACAATGAGCAGTTCTTC.

This clone was observed a handful of times. CDR3 nucleotides: TGTGCCAGCAGTTACTCGGGACAGGGGCAGGGAAACACCATATATTTT. This translates into CASSYSGQGQGNTIYF. The V call is TRBV6-8, the J call TRBJ1-3; 10 bases fit TRBD1. V shed 0 bases, J shed 4 bases, and the junction held 3 bases outside the gene matches. The CDR3 is 16 amino acids. CDR1 is MNHGY, CDR2 SAAAGT, per germline.

A note on this clone: One end of the junction fails to match germline, which may point to a read error. The gene calls are TRBV6-8 and TRBJ1-1; D not resolved. The germline V gene encodes CDR1 MNHGY and CDR2 SAAAGT. The CDR3 is 13 amino acids. In DNA, the CDR3 is TGTGCCATCAGTCGTAGTGAGAACACTGAAGCTTTCTTT. As protein: CAISRSENTEAFF.

V usage is TRBV15 and J usage is TRBJ2-1, with TRBD1 matching 9 bases. The CDR3 loop spans 14 amino acids. V shed 6 bases and J 8 bases; nucleotides not matched to a gene: 8. CDR1 and CDR2 from the germline V gene are LNHNV and YYDKDF (reference sequence). The CDR3 protein is CATSMRQGGDEQFF. CDR3 nucleotides: TGTGCCACCAGTATGAGACAGGGGGGCGATGAGCAGTTCTTC.

The chain is built from TRBV1 and TRBJ1-1. TRBV1 is labeled a pseudogene. The CDR3 totals 15 residues. The CDR3 protein is CASSQDTGVRTEAFF. The CDR3, as DNA: TGCGCCAGCAGCCAAGACACGGGGGTCCGAACTGAAGCTTTCTTT.

V and J are TRBV11-3 and TRBJ2-5; the match to TRBD2 covers 10 bases. CDR3 length: 15 amino acids. Germline V lookup: CDR1 SGHNT, CDR2 YENEEA. J gave up 5 bases and V 4 bases, and 7 bases lay outside the gene matches. The CDR3 nucleotides are TGTGCCAGCAGCTCACCTAGACTAGCGGGCGAGACCCAGTACTTC. Amino acid sequence: CASSSPRLAGETQYF.

The chain links TRBV30 to TRBJ1-2; 12 bases align to TRBD1. The CDR3 length is 15 residues. V shed 3 bases, J shed 6 bases, and the junction held 8 bases outside the gene matches. The V gene's germline CDR1 is GTSNPN and CDR2 SVGIG (reference sequence). The CDR3 loop reads CAWRAGTGGVNGYTF. Here the CDR3 DNA reads TGTGCCTGGAGAGCCGGGACAGGGGGCGTGAATGGCTACACCTTC. The full variable domain, its missing parts supplied by reference TRBV30 and TRBJ1-2, is SQTIHQWPATLVQPVGSPLSLECTVEGTSNPNLYWYRQAAGRGLQLLFYSVGIGQISSEVPQNLSASRPQDRQFILSSKKLLLSDSGFYLCAWRAGTGGVNGYTFGSGTRLTVV.

The rearrangement uses TRBV7-2 and TRBJ1-6; the match to TRBD1 covers 7 bases. The CDR3 sequence is 18 residues long. Germline assignment: CDR1 SGHTA and CDR2 FQGNSA. V lost 5 bases to trimming and J lost 7 bases; unmatched junction nucleotides: 17. CDR3 region: CASSQPSRGTRDNSPLHF. Here the CDR3 DNA reads TGTGCCAGCAGCCAGCCGTCCAGGGGGACTCGGGACAATTCACCCCTCCACTTT.

The chain has TRBV29-1 and TRBJ1-1; no firm D call. CDR1 is SQVTM, CDR2 ANQGSEA, per germline. This CDR3 region has 12 residues. The V and J ends lost 7 bases and 4 bases respectively, with 13 bases between them. The CDR3, as DNA: TGCAGCGCCACGGGTAAGAGCACTGAAGCTTTCTTT. It encodes CSATGKSTEAFF.

The V call is TRBV6-8, the J call TRBJ1-1; the match to TRBD1 covers 8 bases. This CDR3 spans 13 amino acids. V trimming: 7 bases; J trimming: 5 bases; junction bases outside the gene matches: 6. Germline CDR1 and CDR2: MNHGY and SAAAGT. This CDR3 is CASKDRVDTEAFF. The CDR3 DNA follows: TGTGCCAGCAAGGACAGGGTCGATACTGAAGCTTTCTTT.

The chain joins TRBV28 to TRBJ1-6; D is possibly TRBD1 (5 bases). Per the germline V gene, CDR1 is MDHEN and CDR2 is SYDVKM. The V end lost 6 bases, the J end lost 8 bases, and 29 bases lay between the germline ends. The CDR3 consists of 19 residues. In DNA form, the CDR3 reads TGTGCCAGCAGCATTATGAACTACAGGTGGGGGATTACAGATTCACCCCTCCACTTT. Its translation is CASSIMNYRWGITDSPLHF. Together with reference TRBV28 and TRBJ1-6, the CDR3 gives the full variable domain: DVKVTQSSRYLVKRTGEKVFLECVQDMDHENMFWYRQDPGLGLRLIYFSYDVKMKEKGDIPEGYSVSREKKERFSLILESASTNQTSMYLCASSIMNYRWGITDSPLHFGNGTRLTVT.

J is TRBJ1-3 and V is TRBV6-8; D gene uncertain. Germline V lookup: CDR1 MNHGY, CDR2 SAAAGT. This CDR3 spans 12 amino acids. The V end was cut by 5 bases, the J end by 4 bases, with 6 bases between. CDR3 bases: TGTGCCAGCAGTCCGGAAGGAAACACCATATATTTT. Residues: CASSPEGNTIYF.